This T cell receptor (beta chain) was identified in a study of beta chain features in type 1 diabetes. Study-wide points: Among type 1 diabetes patients, VDJ junctions had fewer insertions and more deletions. The naive, central memory and Treg TCRB repertoires looked more alike in patients than they did in healthy donors. Across all four CD4+ subsets, people with type 1 diabetes showed modestly shorter TCRB CDR3s.

Expressed TCRB transcripts were sequenced after all isolated RNA was converted to cDNA. Sequenced by immunoSEQ multiplex PCR; TCRdb stores in-frame clones only, minus some. The sample has fewer than 400,000 clones; about a tenth are singletons. For this clone: Its antigen remains unknown.

CD45RO/CCR7/CD25/CD127/CD95/CD27 sorting isolated CD4+ naive, central memory, regulatory and stem cell-like memory cells. The sequence derives from a young man with type 1 diabetes. Source material: central memory CD4+ T cells from blood.

As DNA, the CDR3 is TGTGCCAGCAGCCAAGATTTACGCACGGGGCCCCGAGGCACAGATACGCAGTATTTT. Its protein is CASSQDLRTGPRGTDTQYF. The V and J genes are TRBV14 and TRBJ2-3, with D perhaps matching TRBD1 or TRBD2 (5 bases each). V gave up 0 bases and J gave up 1 base, with 20 bases separating them. The CDR3 contains 19 residues. In germline, CDR1 is SGHDN, CDR2 FVKESK.